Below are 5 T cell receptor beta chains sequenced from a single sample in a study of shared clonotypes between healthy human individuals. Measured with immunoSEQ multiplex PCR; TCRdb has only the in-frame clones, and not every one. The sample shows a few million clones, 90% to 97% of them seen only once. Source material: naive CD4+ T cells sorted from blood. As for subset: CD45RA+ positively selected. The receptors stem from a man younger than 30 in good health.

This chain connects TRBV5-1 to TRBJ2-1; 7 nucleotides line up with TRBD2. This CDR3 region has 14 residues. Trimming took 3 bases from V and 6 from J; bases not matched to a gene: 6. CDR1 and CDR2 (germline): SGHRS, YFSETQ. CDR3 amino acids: CASSSTSRTNEQFF. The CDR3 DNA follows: TGCGCCAGCAGCTCGACTAGCAGAACCAATGAGCAGTTCTTC.

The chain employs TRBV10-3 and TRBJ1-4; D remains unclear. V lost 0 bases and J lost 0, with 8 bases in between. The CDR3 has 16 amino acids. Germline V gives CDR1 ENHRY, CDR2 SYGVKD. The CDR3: CAISESLRSTNEKLFF. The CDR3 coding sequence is TGTGCCATCAGTGAGTCGCTAAGATCAACTAATGAAAAACTGTTTTTT.

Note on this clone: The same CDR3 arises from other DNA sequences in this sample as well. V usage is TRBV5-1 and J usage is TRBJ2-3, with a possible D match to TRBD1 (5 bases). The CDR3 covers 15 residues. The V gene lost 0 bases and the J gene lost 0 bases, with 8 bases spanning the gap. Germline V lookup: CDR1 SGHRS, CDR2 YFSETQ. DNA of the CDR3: TGCGCCAGCAGCTTGGGACAGACAAGCACAGATACGCAGTATTTT. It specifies CASSLGQTSTDTQYF.

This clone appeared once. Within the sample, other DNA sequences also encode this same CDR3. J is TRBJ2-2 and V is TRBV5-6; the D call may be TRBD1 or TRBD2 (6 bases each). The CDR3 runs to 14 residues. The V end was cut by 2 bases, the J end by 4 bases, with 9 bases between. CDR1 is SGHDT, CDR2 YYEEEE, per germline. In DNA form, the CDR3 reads TGTGCCAGCAGCTTCAGGGGAGGCACCGGGGAGCTGTTTTTT. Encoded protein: CASSFRGGTGELFF.

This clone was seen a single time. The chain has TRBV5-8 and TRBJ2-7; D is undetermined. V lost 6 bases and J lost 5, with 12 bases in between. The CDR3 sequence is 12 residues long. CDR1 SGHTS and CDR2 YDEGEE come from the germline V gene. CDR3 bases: TGTGCCAGCACCGCTTCGGTGGACGAGCAGTACTTC. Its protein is CASTASVDEQYF.